This T cell receptor (beta chain) was found in a study of T cell responses to AZD1222 COVID-19 vaccine. Broader study findings: An increase in Spike-specific TCR breadth and depth was observed after two AZD1222 doses. Unmutated variant regions are reportedly the target of nearly half of TCRs that are spike-specific.

A remark on this clone: What it recognizes is unknown.

Produced via immunoSEQ multiplex PCR; TCRdb's table is partial and in-frame only. The sample shows about 50,000 clones, 80% to 90% of them seen only once. Germline lookup yields CDR1 SGHNT and CDR2 YYREEE (reference sequence). Trimming shortened V by 5 bases and J by 2 bases, and 20 bases separated the two germline ends. This CDR3 region has 16 residues. The sequencing here drew on peripheral blood, taken on day 0 of AZD1222 vaccination. This TCR was sampled from an adult in good health. This chain joins TRBV5-4 and TRBJ2-7; D possibly matches TRBD1 or TRBD2 (5 bases each). This chain's CDR3 is CASRPGGRGSTYEQYF. The DNA for the CDR3 is TGTGCCAGCAGGCCTGGAGGAAGGGGCAGTACCTACGAGCAGTACTTC.